This paragraph reports one T cell receptor (beta chain). What antigen it recognizes has not been identified. Base qualities are not recorded, but no much larger clone differs from it by a single base. The record originates from a study of cytomegalovirus exposure and HLA in healthy donors (dated by TCRdb to the late 2010s). Regarding the study in general: An earlier analysis of 587 of the donors reported approximately 280 Gb of sequence data and approximately 120 million unique TCR beta sequences obtained from about 180 million T cells. The study combined high-throughput TCR immunosequencing, statistical association of individual TCRs with disease status, and machine learning to predict cytomegalovirus infection status. Typing coverage varied by locus: about 620-630 donors for A, B, C, DRB1 and DQB1; about 520 for DQA1; around 610 for DPA1; 400 to 480 for DPB1. Among the roughly 430 genotyped donors, roughly 80% belonged to the genetic ancestry cluster associated with self-reported Caucasian donors. Alongside the repertoire data, information on donor age, sex, ethnicity and CMV serostatus was compiled. The study was designed to test whether signatures of past pathogen exposure could be identified by cataloging public T cell receptors. In a later genetic analysis, genome-wide SNP genotypes for about three fifths of the roughly 670 donors were used, and that subset was treated as a discovery cohort. An earlier analysis of about 600 of the donors used high-throughput TCR beta sequencing to judge whether each TCR beta V gene segment behaved as functional or pseudogenic. All discovery cohort repertoires had been generated on a single sequencing platform. In a later analysis, previously published TCR beta repertoires from more than 500 donors were re-analyzed and high-resolution HLA genotyping was added so that TCR occurrence patterns could be studied. An early release covering some 640 HLA-typed donors comprised about 300 gigabases of sequencing data and some 79 million unique TCR sequences. HLA typing included class I and class II loci at four-digit resolution. The T cell repertoires of 666 subjects were profiled by immunosequencing and related to cytomegalovirus serostatus. The later analysis used no new phenotypic data to find candidate immune exposures, relying instead on TCR beta sequences and their occurrence across donors. On average, around 240,000 unique TCR beta nucleotide sequences were sequenced per donor among about 400 genotyped donors of the cohort, with around 19% of those sequences being non-productive. Because of strong linkage in the cohort, a handful of DR-DQ haplotypes were treated as single units for association and clustering. A separate validation cohort of roughly 130 different subjects was used in addition to the roughly 700-subject first cohort.

Overall study results and their limits: A further reported finding was that TCR beta sequences accurately predicted the HLA-A and HLA-B alleles for most subjects in the first cohort. A later analysis found that TCR association rates varied across HLA loci, with DRB1 alleles showing the most associated TCRs and HLA-C alleles the fewest. A cluster of highly shared sequence variants was judged likely to be a technical artifact of the sequencing pipeline. Because HLA typing was unavailable for some donors at each locus, only the typed subset was used in association tests. Sequencing depth was assumed to be roughly uniform across donors in the presence/absence analyses, though that assumption may not hold. In a later analysis, some 17,000 TCR beta sequences were associated with specific HLA alleles at a false discovery rate of 0.05. Most TCR sequences were seen in very few donors, while some public TCRs were found in many individuals. V-gene and J-gene trimming of TCR beta chains was associated with a missense DCLRE1C variant in a later genetic analysis, and the association was replicated in an independent cohort. The earlier analysis of around 600 of the donors excluded 15 to 20 rarely observed V segments, including chromosome 9 orphons, because counts were too low. Some IMGT-functional V segments, including TRBV6-2 and TRBV6-3, could not be distinguished by the 87-base-pair reads and were therefore excluded. In vitro tests confirmed that a few of the cytomegalovirus-associated TCR beta chains recognize cytomegalovirus antigens. According to the authors, the approach could potentially be generalized to other disease states and immunological phenotypes. A total of 150 or so TCR beta chains were listed by the study as associated with cytomegalovirus. The cohort was sequenced for TCR beta chains only, and without alpha or paired-chain data the features that could be detected were limited. A later analysis found that most CMV-associated TCR beta chains appeared HLA-restricted, with HLA associations seemingly driven largely by CMV exposure. Broadly in line with IMGT annotations, most TCR beta V segments showed up in productive rearrangements about 90% or about 30% of the time in an earlier analysis of several hundred of the donors. Several of the top co-occurrence clusters appeared to be linked to parvovirus B19, influenza, CMV and Epstein-Barr virus, according to a later analysis. According to a later genetic analysis, donors in an Asian-associated ancestry cluster had fewer N-insertions in productive TCRs than the approximately 670-donor mean. Strong co-occurrence of HLA alleles, especially DR and DQ, made assigning TCR associations to individual alleles difficult. The only immune exposure information available for the cohort was CMV serostatus. A later analysis found that HLA-associated TCR beta chains were more clonally expanded and had lower generation probabilities than equally common non-associated chains. Correlated functional status among segregating V segments might reflect linkage disequilibrium, but an unknown experimental factor could not be ruled out. In both the original and validation cohorts, the classifier was reported to diagnose cytomegalovirus status with high specificity and sensitivity.

In total, 500 to 700 healthy bone marrow donors made up the cohort. At the time of sampling, all cohort members were nominally healthy, though unrecorded immune exposures were likely present. The donor was CMV seropositive and was included in the group of some 290 seropositive cohort members. Each donor provided a peripheral blood sample, and peripheral blood mononuclear cells were used for TCR beta sequencing. Genomic DNA was extracted from the blood cell samples with the Qiagen DNeasy Blood Extraction Kit. Library method: the immunoSEQ multiplex PCR assay. For the multiplex PCR, a mixture combining 60 forward primers for TCR Vbeta segments and 13 reverse primers for TCR Jbeta segments was used. Amplification of the CDR3 region of rearranged TCR beta genes was performed with a multiplex PCR assay on genomic DNA. The Illumina HiSeq System was used to sequence the amplified TCR beta libraries as 87-base-pair reads. The authors' analysis ran thus. In a later analysis, tens of millions of unique TCR beta chains were counted across the 690 or so repertoires, and around 10 million of these chains were shared by at least two donors. To remove PCR and sequencing errors, raw reads were error-corrected and collapsed into unique sequences using a nearest-neighbor algorithm that merged closely related sequences. V, D and J gene segments were assigned by aligning CDR3 sequences to IMGT reference sequences. Each retained sequence needed at least a six-nucleotide match to both a V gene segment and a J gene segment. A rearrangement counted as productive if the CDR3 had no stop codons and remained in frame with V and J, and every other rearrangement counted as non-productive. CDR3 was defined according to IMGT convention as the region running from the second conserved V-encoded cysteine to the conserved J-encoded phenylalanine. In an earlier analysis of around 600 of the donors, sequences lacking an unambiguous match to a single V gene segment were excluded. An earlier analysis of 500 to 700 of the donors classified V segments as functional when productive rearrangements were above 56.7% and as segregating when the standard deviation between donors was above 5%. A statistical classification framework was developed to diagnose cytomegalovirus status using the catalog of TCR beta chain sequences. In a later analysis, V and J genes were assigned by comparing TCR nucleotide sequences against IMGT/GENE-DB human TR gene sequences. Using the TCRdist pipeline, a later analysis assigned CDR3 sequences along with most-parsimonious VDJ recombination scenarios. A later analysis defined each TCR beta chain by its CDR3 amino acid sequence plus V-gene family, and excluded reads lacking a unique V-gene family. In a later analysis, approximately 590 highly shared, low-generation-probability nucleotide sequences were removed to address suspected cross-contamination and a sequencing artifact. A later analysis calculated a clonal expansion index for each public chain from normalized within-repertoire ranks of inferred template counts. In a later analysis, generation probabilities were computed using a VDJ recombination model fitted to out-of-frame rearrangements, and the results were checked against IGoR. In a later analysis, TCR-TCR, TCR-HLA and TCR-CMV co-occurrence was scored with hypergeometric tests, and a repertoire-size bias correction was applied to TCR pairs. A later analysis estimated false discovery rates by permuting HLA or CMV assignments 20 times. In a later analysis, co-occurring TCRs were grouped with DBSCAN, and TCRdist sequence similarity was added when clustering was performed within HLA-allele-positive subsets. For co-occurrence clustering, repertoires with fewer than 30,000 or more than 120,000 public chains were excluded, along with a handful of repertoires with anomalous nucleotide sharing. Here the immuneACCESS table is served through TCRdb, limited to in-frame sequences with V and J called. Missing clones are a known gap in these copies; in checked studies unresolved V genes cover under half, and the rest lacks a known reason. V and J calls and clone size are given by that table; D and trimming were obtained from the DNA. The sample has some 80,000 clones on record, around 81% of them singletons. Jointly, the top ten make up less than 6.5% of the sample.

From V the trimming removes 4 bases and from J it removes 5 bases, while the gene matches leave 8 bases of the junction unaccounted for. CDR1 and CDR2 are read off the germline V gene as SGHRS and YFSETQ. The CDR3 contains 15 residues, cysteine and phenylalanine counted. Left in the record is the CDR3 DNA by itself, 45 bases read in frame from the first base. This chain joins TRBV5-1 to TRBJ1-4; the junction holds 7 bases that match TRBD1. Material: PBMCs. The receptor was derived from a man aged 18-30 years in good health and CMV-seropositive. The CDR3 protein is CASSLLGQINEKLFF. At the DNA level, the sequence is TGCGCCAGCAGCCTCCTGGGACAGATCAATGAAAAACTGTTTTTT.